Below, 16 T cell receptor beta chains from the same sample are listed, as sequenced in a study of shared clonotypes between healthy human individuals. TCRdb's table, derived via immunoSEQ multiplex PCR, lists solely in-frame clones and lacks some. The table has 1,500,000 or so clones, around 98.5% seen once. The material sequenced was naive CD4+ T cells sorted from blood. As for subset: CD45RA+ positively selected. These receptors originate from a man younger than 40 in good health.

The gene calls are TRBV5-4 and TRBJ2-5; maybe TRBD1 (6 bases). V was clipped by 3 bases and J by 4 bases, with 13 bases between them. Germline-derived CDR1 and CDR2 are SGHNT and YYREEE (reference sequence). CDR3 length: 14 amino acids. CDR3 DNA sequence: TGTGCCAGCAGCTCCCGGGACAAGGGAGAGACCCAGTACTTC. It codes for CASSSRDKGETQYF. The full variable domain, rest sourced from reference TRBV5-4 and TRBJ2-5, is ETGVTQSPTHLIKTRGQQVTLRCSSQSGHNTVSWYQQALGQGPQFIFQYYREEENGRGNFPPRFSGLQFPNYSSELNVNALELDDSALYLCASSSRDKGETQYFGPGTRLLVL.

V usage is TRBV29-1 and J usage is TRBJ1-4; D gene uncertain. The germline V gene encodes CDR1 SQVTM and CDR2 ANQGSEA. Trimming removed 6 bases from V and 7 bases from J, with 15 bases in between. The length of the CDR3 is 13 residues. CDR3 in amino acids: CSVSVFRGEKLFF. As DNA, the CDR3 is TGCAGCGTGTCTGTCTTTCGGGGTGAAAAACTGTTTTTT.

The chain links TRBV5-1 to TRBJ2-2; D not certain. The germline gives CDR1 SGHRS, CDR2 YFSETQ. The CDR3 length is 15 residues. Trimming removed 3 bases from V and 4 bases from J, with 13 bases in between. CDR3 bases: TGCGCCAGCAGCTCCCACGTGGGCGGCACCGGGGAGCTGTTTTTT. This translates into CASSSHVGGTGELFF.

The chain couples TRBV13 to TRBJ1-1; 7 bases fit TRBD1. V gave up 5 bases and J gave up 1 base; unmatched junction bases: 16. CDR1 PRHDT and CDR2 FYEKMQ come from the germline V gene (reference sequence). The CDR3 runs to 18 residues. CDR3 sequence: CASSGMSWTQGENTEAFF. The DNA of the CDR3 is TGTGCCAGCAGCGGTATGTCGTGGACTCAGGGGGAGAACACTGAAGCTTTCTTT.

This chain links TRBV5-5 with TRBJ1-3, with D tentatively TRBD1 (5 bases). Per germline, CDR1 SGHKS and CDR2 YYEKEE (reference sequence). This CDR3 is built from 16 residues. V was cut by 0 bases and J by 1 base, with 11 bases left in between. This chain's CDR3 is CASSLEGALSGNTIYF. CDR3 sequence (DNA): TGTGCCAGCAGCTTGGAAGGGGCTTTATCTGGAAACACCATATATTTT.

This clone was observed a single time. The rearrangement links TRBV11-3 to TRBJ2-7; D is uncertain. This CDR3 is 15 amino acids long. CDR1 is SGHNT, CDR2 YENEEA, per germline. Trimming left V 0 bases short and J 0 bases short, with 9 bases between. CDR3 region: CASSLDGRSSYEQYF. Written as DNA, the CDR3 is TGTGCCAGCAGCTTAGATGGGCGGAGCTCCTACGAGCAGTACTTC.

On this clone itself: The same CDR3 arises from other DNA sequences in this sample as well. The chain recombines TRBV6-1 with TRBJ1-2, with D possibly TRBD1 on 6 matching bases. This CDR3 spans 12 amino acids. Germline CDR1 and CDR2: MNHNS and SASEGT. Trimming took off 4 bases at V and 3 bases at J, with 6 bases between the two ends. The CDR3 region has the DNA TGTGCCAGCAGTGGGACAGACTATGGCTACACCTTC. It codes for CASSGTDYGYTF.

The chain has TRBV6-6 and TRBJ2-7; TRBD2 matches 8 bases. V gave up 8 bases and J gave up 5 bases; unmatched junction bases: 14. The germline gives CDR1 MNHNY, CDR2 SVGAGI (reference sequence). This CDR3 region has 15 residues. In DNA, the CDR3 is TGTGCCAGCTCCCTCAAGGGCGGGGGGAGGCACGAGCAGTACTTC. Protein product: CASSLKGGGRHEQYF.

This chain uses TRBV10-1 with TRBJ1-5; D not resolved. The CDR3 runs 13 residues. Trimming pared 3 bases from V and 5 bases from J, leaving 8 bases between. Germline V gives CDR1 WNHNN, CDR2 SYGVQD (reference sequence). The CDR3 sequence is CASSESRDQPQHF. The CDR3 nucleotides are TGCGCCAGCAGTGAAAGTCGAGATCAGCCCCAGCATTTT.

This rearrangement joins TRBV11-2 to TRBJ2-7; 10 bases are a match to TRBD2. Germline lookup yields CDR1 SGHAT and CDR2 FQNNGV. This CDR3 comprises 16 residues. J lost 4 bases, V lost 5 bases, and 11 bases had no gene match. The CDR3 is CASSPITSGIGYEQYF. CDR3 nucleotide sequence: TGTGCCAGCAGCCCTATCACTAGCGGGATCGGGTACGAGCAGTACTTC.

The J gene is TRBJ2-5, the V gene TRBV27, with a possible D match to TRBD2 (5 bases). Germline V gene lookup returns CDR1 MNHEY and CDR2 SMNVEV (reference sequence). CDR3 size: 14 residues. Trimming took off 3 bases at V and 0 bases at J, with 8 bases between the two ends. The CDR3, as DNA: TGTGCCAGCAGTTTGGGCGGGTACCAAGAGACCCAGTACTTC. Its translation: CASSLGGYQETQYF.

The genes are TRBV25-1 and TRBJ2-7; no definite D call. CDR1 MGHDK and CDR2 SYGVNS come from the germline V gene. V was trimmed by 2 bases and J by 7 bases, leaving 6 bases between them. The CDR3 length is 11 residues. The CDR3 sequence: CASSELVEQYF. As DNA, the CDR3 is TGTGCCAGCAGTGAACTGGTAGAGCAGTACTTC.

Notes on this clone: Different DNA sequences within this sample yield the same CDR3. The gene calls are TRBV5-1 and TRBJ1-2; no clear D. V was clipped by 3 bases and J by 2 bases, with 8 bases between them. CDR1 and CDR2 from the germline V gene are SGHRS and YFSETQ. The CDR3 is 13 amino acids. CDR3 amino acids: CASSSGSNYGYTF. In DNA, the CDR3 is TGCGCCAGCAGCTCCGGCTCCAACTATGGCTACACCTTC.

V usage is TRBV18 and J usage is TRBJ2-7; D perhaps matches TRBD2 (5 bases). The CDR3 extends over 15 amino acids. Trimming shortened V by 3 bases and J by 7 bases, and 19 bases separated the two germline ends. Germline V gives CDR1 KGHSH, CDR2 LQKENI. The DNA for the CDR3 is TGTGCCAGCTCACCCATCTTATTGGGGAGAGGGGAGCAGTACTTC. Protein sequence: CASSPILLGRGEQYF.

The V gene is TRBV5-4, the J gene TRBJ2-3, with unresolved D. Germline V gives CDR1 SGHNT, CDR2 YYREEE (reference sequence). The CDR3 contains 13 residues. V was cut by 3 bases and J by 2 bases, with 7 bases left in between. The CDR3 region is CASSWESTDTQYF. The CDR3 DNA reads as TGTGCCAGCAGCTGGGAATCCACAGATACGCAGTATTTT. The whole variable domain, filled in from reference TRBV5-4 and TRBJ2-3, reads ETGVTQSPTHLIKTRGQQVTLRCSSQSGHNTVSWYQQALGQGPQFIFQYYREEENGRGNFPPRFSGLQFPNYSSELNVNALELDDSALYLCASSWESTDTQYFGPGTRLTVL.

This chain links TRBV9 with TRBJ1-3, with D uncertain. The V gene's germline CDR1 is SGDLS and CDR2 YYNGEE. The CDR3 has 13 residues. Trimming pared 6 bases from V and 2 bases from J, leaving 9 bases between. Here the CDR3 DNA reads TGTGCCAGCAATGAGGCAGCTGGAAACACCATATATTTT. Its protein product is CASNEAAGNTIYF.